This T cell receptor (beta chain) was recorded in a study of cytomegalovirus exposure and HLA in healthy donors. Details on this clone: Antigen: not known.

The donors comprised healthy bone marrow donors. V shed 2 bases and J 4 bases; nucleotides not matched to a gene: 7. The V gene's germline CDR1 is MNHNS and CDR2 SASEGT. This CDR3 contains 15 residues. This PCR relied on a set of 60 Vbeta primers and 13 Jbeta primers. The assay was immunoSEQ multiplex PCR, and TCRdb's table has in-frame clones only and misses some. The data hold roughly 180,000 clones, with about 80% observed a single time. Study-wide findings and caveats: Researchers reported in a later analysis that a missense DCLRE1C variant was tied to TCR beta V- and J-gene trimming. Previous analysis showed most TCR beta V segments were productive about 87% or about 30% of the time. The classifier reportedly diagnosed cytomegalovirus status with high specificity and sensitivity.

This chain links TRBV6-1 with TRBJ2-7; 8 nucleotides line up with TRBD1. What was sequenced was PBMCs. The receptor's source is a woman under 30 in good health and CMV-seropositive. The CDR3 DNA reads as TGTGCCAGCAGTGAACGGTGGACAGGGTCTTACGAGCAGTACGTC. It translates to CASSERWTGSYEQYV.